This TCR beta chain was identified in a study of T-cell memory formation after mild COVID-19. MiXCR, applied by TCRdb to the 5' RACE reads, yields one record per CDR3 protein. The table includes about 130,000 distinct CDR3 sequences, 17% detected once. CDR1 is SQVTM, CDR2 ANQGSEA, per germline. V lost 4 bases, J lost 4 bases, and 9 bases stayed unmatched. The length of the CDR3 is 14 residues. V usage is TRBV29-1 and J usage is TRBJ1-2, with TRBD1 identical over 7 bases. The TCR sequence derives from a man between 18 and 29 years old who had mild COVID-19 (a few samples of this study predate the infection). Cell type and time point are not known. The material sequenced was PBMCs or a T cell subset sorted from them (not recorded which). DNA of the CDR3: TGCAGCGTTGGGAGACAGGGTACGGGCTATGGCTACACCTTC. It is translated as CSVGRQGTGYGYTF.